Presented here are 7 T cell receptor beta chains from one specimen sequenced in a study of shared clonotypes between healthy human individuals. Method: immunoSEQ multiplex PCR; TCRdb's copy keeps in-frame clones and lacks some. This sample has some 2,400,000 clones, with around 95% found just once. Sequencing was performed on naive CD4+ T cells sorted from blood. Subset described: CD45RA+ positively selected. The receptors shown here come from a man between 18 and 35 years old in good health.

The chain carries TRBV5-8 and TRBJ1-5; D is unclear. CDR1 and CDR2 from the germline V gene are SGHTS and YDEGEE. This CDR3 is built from 13 residues. The V and J ends lost 6 bases and 5 bases respectively, with 12 bases between them. DNA of the CDR3: TGTGCCAGCACCACTCGTTGGGATCAGCCCCAGCATTTT. Protein product: CASTTRWDQPQHF. The full variable domain, with the rest looked up from reference TRBV5-8 and TRBJ1-5, is EAGVTQSPTHLIKTRGQQATLRCSPISGHTSVYWYQQALGLGLQFLLWYDEGEERNRGNFPPRFSGRQFPNYSSELNVNALELEDSALYLCASTTRWDQPQHFGDGTRLSIL.

In nucleotides, the CDR3 is TGTGCCAGCAGTTTTGACAGGGTTCCCAATGAGCAGTTCTTC. Its translation: CASSFDRVPNEQFF. The chain has TRBV28 and TRBJ2-1, with TRBD1 matching 7 bases. Germline CDR1 and CDR2: MDHEN and SYDVKM. Unmatched junction bases numbered 5, after V lost 3 bases and J lost 6 bases. This CDR3 region has 14 residues.

This sequence joins TRBV6-1 and TRBJ1-2; 9 nucleotides agree with TRBD1. V dropped 3 bases and J dropped 6; count of bases not matched to a gene: 8. Germline CDR1 and CDR2: MNHNS and SASEGT. This CDR3 contains 15 residues. This CDR3 reads CASSEGQGRKDGYTF. The CDR3, as DNA: TGTGCCAGCAGTGAGGGACAGGGTCGAAAGGATGGCTACACCTTC.

The rearrangement links TRBV19 to TRBJ2-4; a weak D match, TRBD1 (5 bases). Per the germline V gene, CDR1 is LNHDA and CDR2 is SQIVND (reference sequence). This CDR3 has 15 amino acids. The V end was cut by 0 bases, the J end by 9 bases, with 15 bases between. As DNA, the CDR3 is TGTGCCAGTAGTATAGATCATAGGGGAATTGGCATTCAGTACTTC. Amino acids: CASSIDHRGIGIQYF.

CDR3 sequence (DNA): TGCGCCAGCAGCCTGATGCAGGGGGGCCCCAATCAGCCCCAGCATTTT. This gives the protein CASSLMQGGPNQPQHF. The V and J genes are TRBV4-1 and TRBJ1-5, with 7 bases lining up with TRBD1. Germline V lookup: CDR1 MGHRA, CDR2 YSYEKL. The CDR3 loop spans 16 amino acids. Trimming removed 4 bases from V and 3 bases from J; junction bases left unmatched: 9.

This chain connects TRBV27 to TRBJ2-2, with D perhaps TRBD2 (5 bases). This CDR3 contains 17 residues. Looked up from germline, CDR1 is MNHEY and CDR2 is SMNVEV (reference sequence). The V end was cut by 2 bases, the J end by 8 bases, with 21 bases between. CDR3 coding DNA: TGTGCCAGCAGTTTAGGCGCCGGACTTACGCGGCCGGGGGAGCTGTTTTTT. Protein sequence: CASSLGAGLTRPGELFF.

CDR3 nucleotides: TGTGCCAGCAGTGAGTTCGCTAGCGGGAGCCCCGGTCAAGAGACCCAGTACTTC. This gives the protein CASSEFASGSPGQETQYF. The chain employs TRBV2 and TRBJ2-5; 10 bases line up with TRBD2. Germline V lookup: CDR1 SNHLY, CDR2 FYNNEI. V dropped 3 bases and J dropped 2; count of bases not matched to a gene: 12. The CDR3 is 18 residues long.